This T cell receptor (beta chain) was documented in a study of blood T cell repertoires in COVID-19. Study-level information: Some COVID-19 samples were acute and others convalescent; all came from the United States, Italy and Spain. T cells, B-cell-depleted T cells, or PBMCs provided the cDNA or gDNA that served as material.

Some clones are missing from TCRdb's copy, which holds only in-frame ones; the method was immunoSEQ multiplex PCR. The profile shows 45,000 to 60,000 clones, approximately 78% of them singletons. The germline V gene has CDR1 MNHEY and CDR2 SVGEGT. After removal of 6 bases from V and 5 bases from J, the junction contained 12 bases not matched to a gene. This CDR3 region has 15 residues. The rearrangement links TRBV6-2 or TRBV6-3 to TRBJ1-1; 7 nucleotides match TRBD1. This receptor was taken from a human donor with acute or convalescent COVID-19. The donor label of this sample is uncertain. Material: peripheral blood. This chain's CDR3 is CASSLGITGATEAFF. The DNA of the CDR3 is TGTGCCAGCAGCCTGGGAATTACAGGGGCGACTGAAGCTTTCTTT.